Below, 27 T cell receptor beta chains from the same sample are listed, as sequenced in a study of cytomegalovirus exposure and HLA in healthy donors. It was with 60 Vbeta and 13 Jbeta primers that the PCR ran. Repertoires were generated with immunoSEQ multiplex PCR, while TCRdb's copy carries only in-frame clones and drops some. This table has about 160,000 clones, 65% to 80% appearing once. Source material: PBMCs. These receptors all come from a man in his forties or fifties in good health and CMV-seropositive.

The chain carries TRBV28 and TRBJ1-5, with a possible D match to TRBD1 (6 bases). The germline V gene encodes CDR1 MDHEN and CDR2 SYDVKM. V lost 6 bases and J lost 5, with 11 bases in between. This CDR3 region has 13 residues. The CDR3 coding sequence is TGTGCCAGCAGGTACAGGGTCCATCAGCCCCAGCATTTT. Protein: CASRYRVHQPQHF.

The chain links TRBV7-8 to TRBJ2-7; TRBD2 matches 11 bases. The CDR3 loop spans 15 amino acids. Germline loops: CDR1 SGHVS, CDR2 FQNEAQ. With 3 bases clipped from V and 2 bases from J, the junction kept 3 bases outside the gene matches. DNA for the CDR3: TGTGCCAGCAGCTTCAGACTAGCGGGGCCCTACGAGCAGTACTTC. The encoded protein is CASSFRLAGPYEQYF. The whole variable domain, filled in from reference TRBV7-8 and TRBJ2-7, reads GAGVSQSPRYKVAKRGQDVALRCDPISGHVSLFWYQQALGQGPEFLTYFQNEAQLDKSGLPSDRFFAERPEGSVSTLKIQRTQQEDSAVYLCASSFRLAGPYEQYFGPGTRLTVT.

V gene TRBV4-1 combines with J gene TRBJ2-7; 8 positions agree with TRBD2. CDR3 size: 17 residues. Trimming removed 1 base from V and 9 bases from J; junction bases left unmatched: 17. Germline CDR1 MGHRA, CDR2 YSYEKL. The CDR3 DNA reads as TGCGCCAGCAGCCAAGCCGGGGGGGCGGGGGCCTTACGTGGGCAGTACTTC. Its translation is CASSQAGGAGALRGQYF.

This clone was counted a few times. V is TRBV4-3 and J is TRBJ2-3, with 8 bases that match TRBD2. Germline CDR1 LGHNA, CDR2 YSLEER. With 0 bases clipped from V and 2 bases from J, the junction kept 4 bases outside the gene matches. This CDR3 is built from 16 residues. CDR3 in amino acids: CASSQDPRGVTDTQYF. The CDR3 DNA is TGCGCCAGCAGCCAAGATCCGCGGGGGGTCACAGATACGCAGTATTTT.

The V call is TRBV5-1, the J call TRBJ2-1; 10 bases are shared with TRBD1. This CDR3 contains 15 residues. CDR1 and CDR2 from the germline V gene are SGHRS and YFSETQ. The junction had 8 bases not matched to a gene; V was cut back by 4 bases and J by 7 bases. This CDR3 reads CASSLRQGAGNEQFF. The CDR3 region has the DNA TGCGCCAGCAGCCTGAGACAGGGGGCAGGAAATGAGCAGTTCTTC.

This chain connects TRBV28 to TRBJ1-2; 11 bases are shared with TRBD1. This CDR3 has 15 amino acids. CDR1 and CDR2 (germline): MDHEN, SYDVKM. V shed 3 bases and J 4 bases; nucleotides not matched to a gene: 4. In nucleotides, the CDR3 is TGTGCCAGCAGTTTGAGGACAGGGGGCGGCTATGGCTACACCTTC. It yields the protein CASSLRTGGGYGYTF.

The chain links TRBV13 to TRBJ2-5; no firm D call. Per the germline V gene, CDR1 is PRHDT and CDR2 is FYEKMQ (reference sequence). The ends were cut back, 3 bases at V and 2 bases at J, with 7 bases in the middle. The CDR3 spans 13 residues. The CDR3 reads CASSFSRQETQYF. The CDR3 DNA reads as TGTGCCAGCAGCTTTAGCAGACAAGAGACCCAGTACTTC.

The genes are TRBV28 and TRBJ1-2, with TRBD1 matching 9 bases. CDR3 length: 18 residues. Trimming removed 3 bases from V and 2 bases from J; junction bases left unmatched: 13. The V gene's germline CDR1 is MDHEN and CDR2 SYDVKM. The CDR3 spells CASSLGGQGGWGNYGYTF. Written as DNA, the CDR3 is TGTGCCAGCAGTTTGGGGGGACAGGGAGGATGGGGGAACTATGGCTACACCTTC.

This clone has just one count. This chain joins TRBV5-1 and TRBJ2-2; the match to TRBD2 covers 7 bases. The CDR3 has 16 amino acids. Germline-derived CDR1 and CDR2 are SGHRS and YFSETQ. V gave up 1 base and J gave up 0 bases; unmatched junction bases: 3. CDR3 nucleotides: TGCGCCAGCAGCTTGCCAAGCGGGGCGAACACCGGGGAGCTGTTTTTT. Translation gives CASSLPSGANTGELFF.

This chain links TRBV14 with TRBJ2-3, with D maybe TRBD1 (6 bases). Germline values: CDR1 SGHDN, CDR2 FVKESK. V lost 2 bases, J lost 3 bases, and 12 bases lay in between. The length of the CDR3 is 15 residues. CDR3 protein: CASSQFQGSTDTQYF. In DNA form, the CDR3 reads TGTGCCAGCAGCCAATTCCAGGGGTCTACAGATACGCAGTATTTT.

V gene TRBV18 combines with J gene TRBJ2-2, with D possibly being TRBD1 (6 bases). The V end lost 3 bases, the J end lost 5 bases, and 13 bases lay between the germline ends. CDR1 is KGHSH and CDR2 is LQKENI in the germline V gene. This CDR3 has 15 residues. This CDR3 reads CASSPVTGGTGELFF. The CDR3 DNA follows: TGTGCCAGCTCACCGGTGACAGGTGGTACCGGGGAGCTGTTTTTT.

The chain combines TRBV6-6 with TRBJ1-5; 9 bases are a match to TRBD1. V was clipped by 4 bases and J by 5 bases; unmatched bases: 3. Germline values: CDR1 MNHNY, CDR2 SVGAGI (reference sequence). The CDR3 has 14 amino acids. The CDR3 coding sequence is TGTGCCAGCAGTTTCACAGGGGGCGATCAGCCCCAGCATTTT. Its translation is CASSFTGGDQPQHF.

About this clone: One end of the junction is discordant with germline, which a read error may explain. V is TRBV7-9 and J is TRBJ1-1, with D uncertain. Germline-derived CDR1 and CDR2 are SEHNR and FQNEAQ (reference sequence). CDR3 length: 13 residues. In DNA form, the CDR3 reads TGTTCCAGCAGCTTCGGAGGGAACACTGAAGCTTTCTTT. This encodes CSSSFGGNTEAFF.

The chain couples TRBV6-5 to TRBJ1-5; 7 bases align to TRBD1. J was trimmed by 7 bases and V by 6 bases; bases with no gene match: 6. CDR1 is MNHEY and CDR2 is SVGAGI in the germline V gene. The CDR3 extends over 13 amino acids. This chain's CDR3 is CASRGGWHQPQHF. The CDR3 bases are TGTGCCAGCAGAGGGGGCTGGCACCAGCCCCAGCATTTT.

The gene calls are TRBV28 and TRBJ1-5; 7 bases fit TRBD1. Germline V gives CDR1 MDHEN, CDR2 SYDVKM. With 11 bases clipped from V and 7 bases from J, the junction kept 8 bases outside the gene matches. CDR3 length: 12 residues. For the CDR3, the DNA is TGTGCCGGAACAGGGGTGGGCCAGCCCCAGCATTTT. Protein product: CAGTGVGQPQHF. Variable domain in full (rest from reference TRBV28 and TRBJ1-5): DVKVTQSSRYLVKRTGEKVFLECVQDMDHENMFWYRQDPGLGLRLIYFSYDVKMKEKGDIPEGYSVSREKKERFSLILESASTNQTSMYLCAGTGVGQPQHFGDGTRLSIL.

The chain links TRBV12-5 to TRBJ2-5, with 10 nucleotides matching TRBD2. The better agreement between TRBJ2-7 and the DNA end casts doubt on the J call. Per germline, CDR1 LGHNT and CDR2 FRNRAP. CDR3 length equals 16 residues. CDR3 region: CASGLVRGLAAYEQYF. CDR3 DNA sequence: TGTGCTAGTGGTTTGGTACGTGGACTAGCGGCCTACGAGCAGTACTTC.

This CDR3 is CASSLDGGRGTGELFF. The DNA for the CDR3 is TGTGCCAGCAGCTTGGATGGCGGGAGAGGCACCGGGGAGCTGTTTTTT. This chain links TRBV5-5 with TRBJ2-2; 7 bases are a match to TRBD2. The CDR3 is made up of 16 amino acids. The germline V gene encodes CDR1 SGHKS and CDR2 YYEKEE (reference sequence). V gave up 0 bases and J gave up 4 bases; unmatched junction bases: 6. Using reference TRBV5-5 and TRBJ2-2 for the parts outside the CDR3, the full variable domain is DAGVTQSPTHLIKTRGQQVTLRCSPISGHKSVSWYQQVLGQGPQFIFQYYEKEERGRGNFPDRFSARQFPNYSSELNVNALLLGDSALYLCASSLDGGRGTGELFFGEGSRLTVL.

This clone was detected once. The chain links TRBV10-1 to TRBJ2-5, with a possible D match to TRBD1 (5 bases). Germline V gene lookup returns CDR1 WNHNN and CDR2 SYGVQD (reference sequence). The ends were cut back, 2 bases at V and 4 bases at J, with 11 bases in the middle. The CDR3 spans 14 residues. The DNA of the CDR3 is TGCGCCAGCAGTGAGAAGACAGTCCGAGAGACCCAGTACTTC. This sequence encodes CASSEKTVRETQYF.

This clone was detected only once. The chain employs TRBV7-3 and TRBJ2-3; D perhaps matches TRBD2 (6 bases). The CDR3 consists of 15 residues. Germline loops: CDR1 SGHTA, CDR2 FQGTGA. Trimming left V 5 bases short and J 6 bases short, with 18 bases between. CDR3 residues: CASSAGGSPADTQYF. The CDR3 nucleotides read TGTGCCAGCAGCGCTGGGGGGTCTCCGGCCGATACGCAGTATTTT.

The CDR3, as DNA: TGTGCCAGCAGCCAGCTCGGACTTCCGGGCAATGAGCAGTTCTTC. Translated, it gives CASSQLGLPGNEQFF. The chain employs TRBV28 and TRBJ2-1; tentative D call: TRBD2 (5 bases). The CDR3 is made up of 15 amino acids. The germline CDR1 and CDR2 sequences are MDHEN and SYDVKM. V gave up 6 bases and J gave up 6 bases, with 18 bases separating them.

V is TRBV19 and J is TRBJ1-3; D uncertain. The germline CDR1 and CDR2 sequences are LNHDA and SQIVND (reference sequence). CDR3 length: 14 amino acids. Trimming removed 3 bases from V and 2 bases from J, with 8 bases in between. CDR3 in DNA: TGTGCCAGTAGTATGGGAGGGACTGGAAACACCATATATTTT. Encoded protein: CASSMGGTGNTIYF.

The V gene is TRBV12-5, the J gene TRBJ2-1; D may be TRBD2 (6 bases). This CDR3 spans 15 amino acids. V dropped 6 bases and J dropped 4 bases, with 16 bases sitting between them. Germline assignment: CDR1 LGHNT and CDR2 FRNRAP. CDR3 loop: CASGLPGLLYNEQFF. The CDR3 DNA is TGTGCTAGTGGCCTCCCGGGACTCTTATACAATGAGCAGTTCTTC.

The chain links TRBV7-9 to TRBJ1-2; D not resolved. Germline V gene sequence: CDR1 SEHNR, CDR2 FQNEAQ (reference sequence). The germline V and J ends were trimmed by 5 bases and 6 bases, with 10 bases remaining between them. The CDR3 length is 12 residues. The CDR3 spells CASSLVGDGYTF. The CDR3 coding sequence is TGTGCCAGCAGCCTCGTCGGTGATGGCTACACCTTC. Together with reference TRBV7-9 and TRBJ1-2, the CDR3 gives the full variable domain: DTGVSQNPRHKITKRGQNVTFRCDPISEHNRLYWYRQTLGQGPEFLTYFQNEAQLEKSRLLSDRFSAERPKGSFSTLEIQRTEQGDSAMYLCASSLVGDGYTFGSGTRLTVV.

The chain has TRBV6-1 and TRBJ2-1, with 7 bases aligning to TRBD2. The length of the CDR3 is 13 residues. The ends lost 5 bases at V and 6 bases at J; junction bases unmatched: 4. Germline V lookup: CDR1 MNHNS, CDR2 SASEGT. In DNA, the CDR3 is TGTGCCAGCAGTCGGGACTACCTCAATGAGCAGTTCTTC. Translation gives CASSRDYLNEQFF.

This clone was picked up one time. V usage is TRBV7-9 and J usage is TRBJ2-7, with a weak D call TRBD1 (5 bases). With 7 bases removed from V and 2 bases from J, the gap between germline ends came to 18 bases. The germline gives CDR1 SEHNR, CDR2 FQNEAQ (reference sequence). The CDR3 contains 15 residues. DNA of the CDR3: TGTGCCAGCACCCCCCAGGGTGTACCTCCCTACGAGCAGTACTTC. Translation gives CASTPQGVPPYEQYF.

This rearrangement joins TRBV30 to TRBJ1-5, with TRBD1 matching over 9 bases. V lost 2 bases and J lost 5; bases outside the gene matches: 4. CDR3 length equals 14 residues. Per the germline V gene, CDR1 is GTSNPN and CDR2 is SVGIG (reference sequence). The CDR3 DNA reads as TGTGCCTGGAGTAGAGGGGACAGGGATCAGCCCCAGCATTTT. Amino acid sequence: CAWSRGDRDQPQHF.

CDR3 loop: CASSVEGGGSSYNEQFF. CDR3 in DNA: TGTGCCAGCAGCGTAGAAGGGGGCGGAAGCTCCTACAATGAGCAGTTCTTC. V and J are TRBV9 and TRBJ2-1, with 7 bases aligning to TRBD1. Trimming cost V 0 bases and J 0 bases; bases outside gene matches: 6. The CDR3 is made up of 17 amino acids. CDR1 and CDR2 from the germline V gene are SGDLS and YYNGEE.